Below, 27 T cell receptor beta chains from the same sample are listed, as sequenced in a study of CD4 T cells in relation to SARS-CoV-2 and coronaviruses. Their cognate antigens are unknown. Sequencing was performed with immunoSEQ multiplex PCR; in TCRdb, only in-frame clones are kept and a portion is missing. This table holds 23,000 or so clones, 76% found once. The unexposed donors gave CD4+ T cells in about 2011-2019, prior to COVID-19. The cells were cultured for 10 days before CD4+ T cells were isolated. Sequencing input: CD4+ T cells from PBMCs, cultured in vitro. These receptors all come from a human donor in good health.

The chain combines TRBV6-1 with TRBJ2-7; unclear D gene. V dropped 0 bases and J dropped 0 bases, with 6 bases sitting between them. The length of the CDR3 is 14 residues. Germline V CDR1 and CDR2: MNHNS, SASEGT. The CDR3 sequence: CASSEAPVSYEQYF. The DNA of the CDR3 is TGTGCCAGCAGTGAAGCTCCCGTCTCCTACGAGCAGTACTTC.

The chain joins TRBV28 to TRBJ1-2; D call uncertain. The CDR3 covers 11 residues. V was cut by 6 bases and J by 7 bases, with 9 bases left in between. Germline V lookup: CDR1 MDHEN, CDR2 SYDVKM. CDR3 DNA sequence: TGTGCCAGCAGAGTCCTGGGTGGCTACACCTTC. It is translated as CASRVLGGYTF.

The CDR3 protein is CASSFGGDEQFF. The CDR3 coding sequence is TGTGCCAGCAGCTTTGGGGGTGATGAGCAGTTCTTC. The chain carries TRBV7-2 and TRBJ2-1; D tentatively reads TRBD1 or TRBD2 (5 bases each). The germline V gene encodes CDR1 SGHTA and CDR2 FQGNSA. This CDR3 region has 12 residues. Deletions cut 3 bases from V and 8 bases from J, with 8 bases between.

As DNA, the CDR3 is TGTGCCAGCAGCCCCCACAGGGAGGCTAATGAAAAACTGTTTTTT. Translated, it gives CASSPHREANEKLFF. The chain links TRBV7-2 to TRBJ1-4; possible D gene TRBD1, 6 bases. Germline assignment: CDR1 SGHTA and CDR2 FQGNSA. Trimming pared 5 bases from V and 3 bases from J, leaving 13 bases between. The CDR3 sequence is 15 residues long. The variable domain in full, completed from reference TRBV7-2 and TRBJ1-4, reads GAGVSQSPSNKVTEKGKDVELRCDPISGHTALYWYRQSLGQGLEFLIYFQGNSAPDKSGLPSDRFSAERTGGSVSTLTIQRTQQEDSAVYLCASSPHREANEKLFFGSGTQLSVL.

This clone was observed a few times. V and J are TRBV19 and TRBJ1-5, with TRBD1 matching over 9 bases. Per germline, CDR1 LNHDA and CDR2 SQIVND (reference sequence). This CDR3 has 14 amino acids. V was pared by 7 bases and J by 7 bases, with 8 bases of the junction left unmatched. CDR3 bases: TGTGCCAGTACCGGACAGGGGCAGGGGCAGCCCCAGCATTTT. It is translated as CASTGQGQGQPQHF.

As DNA, the CDR3 is TGTGCCAGCAGCTACAGGGCAGTCTACGAGCAGTACTTC. Amino acid sequence: CASSYRAVYEQYF. The V and J genes are TRBV7-8 and TRBJ2-7; tentatively, D is TRBD1 (6 bases). The CDR3 sequence is 13 residues long. Per the germline V gene, CDR1 is SGHVS and CDR2 is FQNEAQ. Between the trimmed V and J ends, which lost 4 bases and 3 bases, there was a span of 10 bases.

The chain carries TRBV7-2 and TRBJ2-6; the match to TRBD1 covers 11 bases. Germline loops: CDR1 SGHTA, CDR2 FQGNSA. The CDR3 loop spans 19 amino acids. Trimming cost V 1 base and J 2 bases; bases outside gene matches: 7. This chain's CDR3 is CASSLDRTGGLAGANVLTF. The CDR3 bases are TGTGCCAGCAGCTTAGACAGGACAGGGGGCTTGGCTGGGGCCAACGTCCTGACTTTC.

J is TRBJ2-5 and V is TRBV5-1, with 8 bases lining up with TRBD2. The ends lost 1 base at V and 2 bases at J; junction bases unmatched: 1. Germline V CDR1 and CDR2: SGHRS, YFSETQ. The CDR3 covers 14 residues. The CDR3 spells CASSLIAGQETQYF. The CDR3 DNA is TGCGCCAGCAGCTTGATAGCGGGGCAAGAGACCCAGTACTTC.

This clone is judged medium-sized. This chain uses TRBV5-1 with TRBJ1-1; TRBD1 might be the D (5 bases). This CDR3 is built from 13 residues. Germline loops: CDR1 SGHRS, CDR2 YFSETQ. V gave up 2 bases and J gave up 1 base, with 6 bases separating them. The CDR3 coding sequence is TGCGCCAGCAGCTTACAGGAGAACACTGAAGCTTTCTTT. It specifies CASSLQENTEAFF.

The chain employs TRBV29-1 and TRBJ2-5; 8 nucleotides match TRBD1. CDR3 length: 12 residues. Germline CDR1 reads SQVTM; CDR2 reads ANQGSEA. V shed 6 bases and J 5 bases; nucleotides not matched to a gene: 5. The CDR3 here is CSVGQGMETQYF. CDR3 bases: TGCAGCGTCGGACAGGGTATGGAGACCCAGTACTTC.

The chain combines TRBV7-9 with TRBJ2-7; a weak D match, TRBD1 (6 bases). V lost 5 bases, J lost 2 bases, and 13 bases lay in between. The CDR3 extends over 14 amino acids. CDR1 and CDR2 (germline): SEHNR, FQNEAQ (reference sequence). This chain's CDR3 is CASSAGTIAYEQYF. Written as DNA, the CDR3 is TGTGCCAGCAGCGCCGGGACAATCGCCTACGAGCAGTACTTC. Full variable domain (missing parts from reference TRBV7-9 and TRBJ2-7): DTGVSQNPRHKITKRGQNVTFRCDPISEHNRLYWYRQTLGQGPEFLTYFQNEAQLEKSRLLSDRFSAERPKGSFSTLEIQRTEQGDSAMYLCASSAGTIAYEQYFGPGTRLTVT.

The chain combines TRBV9 with TRBJ2-3; D is unresolved. Trimming removed 2 bases from V and 1 base from J, with 17 bases in between. The CDR3 is 17 residues long. Germline CDR1 reads SGDLS; CDR2 reads YYNGEE. CDR3 region: CASSVSRPVTGTDTQYF. In DNA, the CDR3 is TGTGCCAGCAGCGTCTCCCGCCCAGTCACTGGCACAGATACGCAGTATTTT. The complete variable domain, with remaining parts taken from reference TRBV9 and TRBJ2-3, reads DSGVTQTPKHLITATGQRVTLRCSPRSGDLSVYWYQQSLDQGLQFLIQYYNGEERAKGNILERFSAQQFPDLHSELNLSSLELGDSALYFCASSVSRPVTGTDTQYFGPGTRLTVL.

The chain is built from TRBV3-1 (or the pseudogene TRBV3-2) and TRBJ2-2; D gene ambiguous. Trimming shortened V by 4 bases and J by 0 bases, and 6 bases separated the two germline ends. CDR3 size: 14 residues. The germline V gene encodes CDR1 LGHDT and CDR2 YNNKEL (reference sequence). CDR3 bases: TGTGCCAGCAGCCCTCGATCGAACACCGGGGAGCTGTTTTTT. Amino acid sequence: CASSPRSNTGELFF.

This clone was picked up a small number of times. The chain links TRBV5-6 to TRBJ2-5, with 12 bases fitting TRBD2. CDR1 is SGHDT, CDR2 YYEEEE, per germline. This CDR3 has 15 residues. Unmatched junction bases numbered 2, after V lost 1 base and J lost 4 bases. The CDR3, as DNA: TGTGCCAGCAGCTTGCCACTAGCGGGAGGAGAGACCCAGTACTTC. It yields the protein CASSLPLAGGETQYF.

The gene calls are TRBV7-2 and TRBJ2-7, with 8 bases matching TRBD2. The CDR3 has 14 amino acids. CDR1 is SGHTA, CDR2 FQGNSA, per germline. Trimming removed 4 bases from V and 0 bases from J; junction bases left unmatched: 2. The CDR3 nucleotides read TGTGCCAGCAGCTCCAGCGGGAGCTCCTACGAGCAGTACTTC. It codes for CASSSSGSSYEQYF.

V is TRBV3-1 (or the pseudogene TRBV3-2) and J is TRBJ2-5, with D tentatively TRBD2 (6 bases). Germline values: CDR1 LGHDT, CDR2 YNNKEL (reference sequence). The CDR3 runs to 12 residues. Deletions cut 5 bases from V and 14 bases from J, with 18 bases between. The CDR3 sequence: CASSDSADYQYF. The DNA for the CDR3 is TGTGCCAGCAGCGATAGTGCGGACTACCAATACTTC.

This clone has a handful of counts. The chain's CDR3 is CASSERMLSIGTEAFF. DNA for the CDR3: TGTGCCAGCAGTGAACGTATGTTGTCCATCGGGACTGAAGCTTTCTTT. This chain links TRBV2 with TRBJ1-1; D remains unclear. The length of the CDR3 is 16 residues. From germline, CDR1 is SNHLY and CDR2 FYNNEI. Trimming took 2 bases from V and 5 from J, leaving 18 bases between them.

This clone was counted a single time. The chain carries TRBV10-3 and TRBJ2-7; D gene uncertain. Germline CDR1 reads ENHRY; CDR2 reads SYGVKD. Trimming cost V 10 bases and J 6 bases, with 16 bases left between them. The CDR3 consists of 12 residues. The CDR3 protein is CATKEQTPEQYF. The CDR3 DNA reads TGTGCCACCAAGGAACAGACGCCCGAGCAGTACTTC.

This clone was observed once. The V call is TRBV6-2 or TRBV6-3, the J call TRBJ2-1; D ambiguous. The CDR3 length is 14 residues. Per the germline V gene, CDR1 is MNHEY and CDR2 is SVGEGT. With 0 bases removed from V and 4 bases from J, the gap between germline ends came to 7 bases. Written as DNA, the CDR3 is TGTGCCAGCAGTTACTCGCTAAGGTACAATGAGCAGTTCTTC. Its protein is CASSYSLRYNEQFF.

This clone was observed a handful of times. The chain joins TRBV7-9 to TRBJ2-1; 7 nucleotides agree with TRBD2. Losses at the gene ends were 8 bases for V and 9 bases for J; bases not matched to a gene: 10. Germline V CDR1 and CDR2: SEHNR, FQNEAQ (reference sequence). CDR3 length: 13 residues. The CDR3 region has the DNA TGTGCCAGCCCGCTCGGACCGGGGGGTGAGCAGTTCTTC. Its translation is CASPLGPGGEQFF.

The sample holds a few counts of this clone. This sequence joins TRBV5-1 and TRBJ2-7; D not certain. Germline lookup yields CDR1 SGHRS and CDR2 YFSETQ. Trimming pared 0 bases from V and 6 bases from J, leaving 16 bases between. CDR3 size: 15 residues. In DNA form, the CDR3 reads TGCGCCAGCAGCTTGGGATACTCCCCCAACCCCGAGCAGTACTTC. This translates into CASSLGYSPNPEQYF.

This clone was observed a single time. V gene TRBV5-4 combines with J gene TRBJ1-2; 7 bases match TRBD1. This CDR3 is 13 amino acids long. The germline gives CDR1 SGHNT, CDR2 YYREEE (reference sequence). J lost 6 bases, V lost 5 bases, and 7 bases had no gene match. The CDR3 spells CASSQDRWNGYTF. In DNA form, the CDR3 reads TGTGCCAGCAGTCAGGACAGGTGGAATGGCTACACCTTC.

The V and J genes are TRBV6-4 and TRBJ2-3, with D maybe TRBD2 (5 bases). The CDR3 is 14 residues long. Trimming took 2 bases from V and 3 from J, leaving 9 bases between them. CDR1 is MRHNA, CDR2 SNTAGT, per germline. The CDR3 loop reads CASSDGGGTDTQYF. The CDR3 DNA follows: TGTGCCAGCAGTGACGGAGGCGGAACAGATACGCAGTATTTT.

The rearrangement joins TRBV11-2 to TRBJ1-2; the match to TRBD1 covers 7 bases. The ends lost 5 bases at V and 4 bases at J; junction bases unmatched: 10. This CDR3 contains 15 residues. Germline assignment: CDR1 SGHAT and CDR2 FQNNGV. The CDR3 DNA reads as TGTGCCAGCAGCCTGACTACGGGACAGCTCTATGGCTACACCTTC. Its translation: CASSLTTGQLYGYTF. Full variable domain (rest looked up from reference TRBV11-2 and TRBJ1-2): EAGVAQSPRYKIIEKRQSVAFWCNPISGHATLYWYQQILGQGPKLLIQFQNNGVVDDSQLPKDRFSAERLKGVDSTLKIQPAKLEDSAVYLCASSLTTGQLYGYTFGSGTRLTVV.

The CDR3 sequence is CASSLSGPTNEKLFF. In DNA form, the CDR3 reads TGTGCCAGCAGCTTGTCGGGACCGACGAATGAAAAACTGTTTTTT. The chain links TRBV5-6 to TRBJ1-4, with D tentatively TRBD1 (5 bases). CDR1 is SGHDT, CDR2 YYEEEE, per germline. Trimming cost V 1 base and J 5 bases, with 12 bases left between them. The CDR3 is 15 residues long.

J is TRBJ2-5 and V is TRBV29-1; 8 nucleotides align to TRBD1. The CDR3 length is 15 residues. Trimming removed 2 bases from V and 7 bases from J; junction bases left unmatched: 12. The V gene's germline CDR1 is SQVTM and CDR2 ANQGSEA. The CDR3 loop is CSVEPGQVGSGTQYF. DNA for the CDR3: TGCAGCGTTGAACCGGGACAGGTTGGGTCGGGGACCCAGTACTTC.

V gene TRBV5-3 combines with J gene TRBJ1-2; 7 positions match TRBD1. TRBV5-3 is treated as an ORF (open reading frame) with a function not yet certain. The CDR3 runs 14 residues. Trimming removed 4 bases from V and 0 bases from J; junction bases left unmatched: 3. CDR3 nucleotides: TGTGCCAGAAGCCTCAGGGGGACTAACTATGGCTACACCTTC. This codes for CARSLRGTNYGYTF.